This is a list of T cell receptor beta chains from one sample in a study of shared clonotypes between healthy human individuals. The method was immunoSEQ multiplex PCR; TCRdb's version includes in-frame clones alone and lacks a portion of them. The sample carries 2 million to 3 million clones, roughly 93% recorded once. The material sequenced was naive CD4+ T cells from PBMCs. The receptor set was obtained from a young man in good health. Some clones in this sample may be carry-over from other donors' samples. Both conserved end residues are trimmed from each CDR3.

v_gene	j_gene	CDR3aa
TRBV28	TRBJ1-2	ASSLWQNYGYT
TRBV6-5	TRBJ1-2	ASRQVGYGYT
TRBV2	TRBJ1-1	ASSEEDGYTEAF
TRBV4-3	TRBJ1-4	ASSPRSYEKLF
TRBV30	TRBJ1-2	AWSALGGVYGYT
TRBV18	TRBJ2-1	ASSSGTGPDNEQF
TRBV30	TRBJ2-7	AWSSRWEQY
TRBV28	TRBJ2-5	ASRNTGTWETQY
TRBV4-2	TRBJ1-1	ASSQGRDRTRDTEAF
TRBV10-3	TRBJ2-7	AISVRGPGGADEQY
TRBV28	TRBJ2-7	ASSLQIYEQY
TRBV4-1	TRBJ2-4	ASSQARRDSPNQY
TRBV7-3	TRBJ2-7	ASSLGTSGRSEQY
TRBV28	TRBJ1-3	ASSLEGGNTIY
TRBV7-9	TRBJ1-1	ASSLTGVTEAF
TRBV6-1	TRBJ2-7	ASNGLTSYEQY
TRBV11-2	TRBJ2-7	ASSLERDTTYEQY
TRBV5-1	TRBJ2-2	ASSSGTAAGELF
TRBV18	TRBJ1-5	ASSPRRDSNQPQH
TRBV5-1	TRBJ2-1	ASSFGGGSYNEQF
TRBV25-1	TRBJ2-5	ASSELTGGGTQETQY
TRBV6-5	TRBJ2-1	ASSLSQGQQF
TRBV5-4	TRBJ1-2	ASSLDNYGYT
TRBV18	TRBJ1-1	ASSPPLGGNTEAF
TRBV2	TRBJ2-2	ASRPDRGRGGELF
TRBV30	TRBJ1-5	AWSVTAGSQPQH
TRBV28	TRBJ1-5	ASLYTGGINQPQH